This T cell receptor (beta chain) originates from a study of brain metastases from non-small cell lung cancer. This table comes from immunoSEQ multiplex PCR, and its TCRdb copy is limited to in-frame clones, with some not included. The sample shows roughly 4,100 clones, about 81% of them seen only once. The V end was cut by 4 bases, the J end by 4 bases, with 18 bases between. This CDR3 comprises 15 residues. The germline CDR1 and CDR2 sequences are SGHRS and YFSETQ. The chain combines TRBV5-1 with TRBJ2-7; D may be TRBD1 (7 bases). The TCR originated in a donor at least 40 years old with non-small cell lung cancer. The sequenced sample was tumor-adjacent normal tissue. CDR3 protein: CASSHNPRGEYEQYF. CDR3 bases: TGCGCCAGCAGCCATAACCCCAGGGGGGAGTACGAGCAGTACTTC. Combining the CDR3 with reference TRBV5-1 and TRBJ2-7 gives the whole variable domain KAGVTQTPRYLIKTRGQQVTLSCSPISGHRSVSWYQQTPGQGLQFLFEYFSETQRNKGNFPGRFSGRQFSNSRSEMNVSTLELGDSALYLCASSHNPRGEYEQYFGPGTRLTVT.